These T cell receptor beta chains were read from a single sample in a study of shared clonotypes between healthy human individuals. Sequenced by immunoSEQ multiplex PCR; TCRdb stores in-frame clones only, minus some. This sample has roughly 2,500,000 clones, with roughly 93% found just once. The sequenced sample consisted of naive CD4+ T cells from PBMCs. The origin of the receptors is a man younger than 30 in good health. Some clones in this sample may be carry-over from other donors' samples. Each CDR3 is given with its conserved first and last residue. The D gene is left open where the match is weak. Only some rows state a clone size, as once, few, many or a class for expanded clones.

TRBV18	TRBD1	TRBJ1-2	.	CASSRAPTTGAVYGYTF	TGTGCCAGCTCACGAGCCCCGACGACAGGGGCCGTCTATGGCTACACCTTC
TRBV28	.	TRBJ2-5	.	CASSLQGSETQYF	TGTGCCAGCAGTCTACAGGGCTCGGAGACCCAGTACTTC
TRBV5-6	.	TRBJ2-1	.	CASSLATEQFF	TGTGCCAGCAGCTTGGCCACAGAGCAGTTCTTC
TRBV5-1	TRBD1	TRBJ1-3	.	CASSLARDRPGNTIYF	TGCGCCAGCAGCTTGGCTCGGGACAGACCTGGAAACACCATATATTTT
TRBV5-8	.	TRBJ2-7	.	CASSFVGGVAEQYF	TGTGCCAGCAGCTTTGTCGGGGGCGTAGCCGAGCAGTACTTC
TRBV29-1	.	TRBJ2-6	.	CSVESAGSSSGANVLTF	TGCAGCGTTGAATCGGCAGGGTCTAGCTCTGGGGCCAACGTCCTGACTTTC
TRBV6-5	.	TRBJ1-2	.	CASSDPYGYTF	TGTGCCAGCAGCGATCCCTATGGCTACACCTTC
TRBV18	.	TRBJ2-7	.	CASSPQTTGTYEQYF	TGTGCCAGCTCACCACAGACGACAGGTACCTACGAGCAGTACTTC
TRBV29-1	.	TRBJ1-2	.	CSANAGNYGYTF	TGCAGCGCCAACGCGGGTAACTATGGCTACACCTTC
TRBV7-3	.	TRBJ2-1	.	CASSFGGRDNEQFF	TGTGCCAGCAGCTTTGGAGGTCGGGACAATGAGCAGTTCTTC
TRBV14	.	TRBJ1-1	.	CASSPQAAKTFF	TGTGCCAGCAGCCCCCAGGCAGCGAAAACTTTCTTT
TRBV5-1	TRBD2	TRBJ2-5	.	CASSKRTSGGGETQYF	TGCGCCAGCAGCAAGAGGACTAGCGGAGGGGGGGAGACCCAGTACTTC
TRBV5-6	.	TRBJ2-5	.	CASSSSREGETQYF	TGTGCCAGCAGCTCGAGCCGCGAGGGGGAGACCCAGTACTTC
TRBV7-9	.	TRBJ1-2	.	CASSPRTELNYGYTF	TGTGCCAGCAGCCCCCGGACAGAACTTAACTATGGCTACACCTTC
TRBV5-1	TRBD1	TRBJ2-7	.	CASSLDGQGKTYEQYF	TGCGCCAGCAGCTTAGACGGACAGGGGAAGACCTACGAGCAGTACTTC
TRBV28	.	TRBJ1-3	once	CASSRDSGNTIYF	TGTGCCAGCAGTAGGGATAGCGGAAACACCATATATTTT
TRBV6-4	.	TRBJ2-5	.	CASSDAGRYF	TGTGCCAGCAGTGATGCGGGGAGGTACTTC
TRBV15	.	TRBJ1-2	.	CATSRPGTATNYGYTF	TGTGCCACCAGCAGACCTGGGACGGCAACTAACTATGGCTACACCTTC
TRBV15	.	TRBJ2-7	.	CATSRDHRESYEQYF	TGTGCCACCAGCAGAGACCACCGGGAGTCCTACGAGCAGTACTTC
TRBV30	TRBD1	TRBJ2-7	.	CAWSDLGTGLYEQYF	TGTGCCTGGAGTGACCTCGGGACAGGGCTCTACGAGCAGTACTTC
TRBV18	.	TRBJ1-5	few	CASSLGLNQPQHF	TGTGCCAGCTCACTAGGGCTCAATCAGCCCCAGCATTTT
TRBV7-2	.	TRBJ2-1	.	CASSLMTGSYNEQFF	TGTGCCAGCAGCTTAATGACGGGCTCCTACAATGAGCAGTTCTTC
TRBV28	TRBD2	TRBJ2-2	.	CASSLGLAANTGELFF	TGTGCCAGCAGTTTGGGTCTAGCGGCGAACACCGGGGAGCTGTTTTTT
TRBV25-1	.	TRBJ2-4	.	CASSESPRASGVKNIQYF	TGTGCCAGCAGTGAATCACCGAGGGCCAGTGGGGTCAAAAACATTCAGTACTTC
TRBV10-3	TRBD1	TRBJ1-1	.	CAIRGTVMNTEAFF	TGTGCCATCAGGGGGACAGTCATGAACACTGAAGCTTTCTTT
TRBV5-1	.	TRBJ1-1	many	CASSSATGSRSAEAFF	TGCGCCAGCAGCTCGGCGACAGGTTCTAGGAGTGCTGAAGCTTTCTTT
TRBV7-2	.	TRBJ2-7	.	CASSLRRESYEQYF	TGTGCCAGCAGCTTAAGACGGGAGTCCTACGAGCAGTACTTC
TRBV14	.	TRBJ1-4	.	CASSQDIRDGNEKLFF	TGTGCCAGCAGCCAAGATATCCGGGACGGAAATGAAAAACTGTTTTTT
TRBV28	.	TRBJ1-1	.	CASSRQGHTEAFF	TGTGCCAGCAGTCGGCAGGGGCACACTGAAGCTTTCTTT
TRBV7-2	.	TRBJ1-2	.	CASSFSVNYGYTF	TGTGCCAGCAGCTTTTCAGTTAACTATGGCTACACCTTC
TRBV25-1	.	TRBJ1-2	.	CASSERVGGGGNGYTF	TGTGCCAGCAGTGAAAGAGTAGGAGGGGGAGGTAATGGCTACACCTTC
TRBV6-1	.	TRBJ2-3	.	CASSVRGLFTQYF	TGTGCCAGCAGTGTCCGAGGGCTCTTCACGCAGTATTTT
TRBV28	.	TRBJ1-2	once	CASSLPWGTEHGYTF	TGTGCCAGCAGTTTACCTTGGGGGACTGAACATGGCTACACCTTC
TRBV28	.	TRBJ2-1	.	CAAGDHNEQFF	TGTGCCGCCGGGGACCACAATGAGCAGTTCTTC
TRBV29-1	.	TRBJ2-7	.	CSGETESYEQYF	TGCAGCGGGGAGACAGAGTCCTACGAGCAGTACTTC
TRBV6-5	TRBD1	TRBJ2-1	.	CASRPRDRYNEQFF	TGTGCCAGCCGACCAAGGGACAGATACAATGAGCAGTTCTTC
TRBV11-1	.	TRBJ2-4	.	CASSPGPLQKNIQYF	TGTGCCAGCAGCCCGGGCCCGCTTCAAAAAAACATTCAGTACTTC
TRBV6-5	.	TRBJ1-2	.	CASREGGDTAWTF	TGTGCCAGCAGAGAGGGGGGGGACACGGCGTGGACCTTC
TRBV28	.	TRBJ1-2	.	CASSLSQAGLRGGYTF	TGTGCCAGCAGTTTATCGCAGGCGGGGCTGCGGGGTGGCTACACCTTC
TRBV5-1	TRBD2	TRBJ2-5	.	CASSGTSGTDF	TGCGCCAGCAGCGGGACTAGCGGGACCGACTTC
TRBV15	.	TRBJ1-4	once	CATSRELWTRGEKLFF	TGTGCCACCAGCAGAGAGCTATGGACGAGAGGGGAAAAACTGTTTTTT
TRBV5-1	TRBD2	TRBJ2-7	.	CASSLSRLAGGPSTGEQYF	TGCGCCAGCAGCTTGTCACGTTTAGCGGGAGGGCCTTCTACTGGGGAGCAGTACTTC
TRBV7-3	TRBD2	TRBJ2-1	.	CASSFARESNEQFF	TGTGCCAGCAGCTTCGCGCGGGAGAGCAATGAGCAGTTCTTC
TRBV2	.	TRBJ2-7	.	CASSIGGYEQYF	TGTGCCAGCAGTATTGGGGGCTACGAGCAGTACTTC
TRBV5-1	.	TRBJ1-3	.	CASSLAPGASGNTIYF	TGCGCCAGCAGCTTGGCCCCGGGGGCCTCTGGAAACACCATATATTTT
TRBV25-1	TRBD2	TRBJ2-1	.	CASLPSGGSYNEQFF	TGTGCCAGCCTACCCAGCGGGGGCTCCTACAATGAGCAGTTCTTC
TRBV21-1	.	TRBJ1-5	.	CASYKQGGVNQPQHF	TGTGCCAGCTACAAACAGGGGGGAGTCAATCAGCCCCAGCATTTT
TRBV7-2	.	TRBJ1-2	.	CASSLQPTAVDGYTF	TGTGCCAGCAGCCTCCAACCAACTGCCGTCGATGGCTACACCTTC